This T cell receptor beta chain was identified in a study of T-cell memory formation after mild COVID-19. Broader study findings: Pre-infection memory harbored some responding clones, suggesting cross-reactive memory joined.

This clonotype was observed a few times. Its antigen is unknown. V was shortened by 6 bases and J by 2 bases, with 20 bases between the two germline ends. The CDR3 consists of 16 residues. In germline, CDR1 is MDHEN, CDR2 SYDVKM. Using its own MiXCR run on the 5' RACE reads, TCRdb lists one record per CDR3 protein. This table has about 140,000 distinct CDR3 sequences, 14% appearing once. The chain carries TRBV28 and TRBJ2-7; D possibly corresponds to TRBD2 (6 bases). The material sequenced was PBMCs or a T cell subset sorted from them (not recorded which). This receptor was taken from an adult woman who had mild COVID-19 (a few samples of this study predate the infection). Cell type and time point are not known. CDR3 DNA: TGTGCCAGCAGCCCACTCTGGACGGGAGAGACCTACGAGCAGTACTTC. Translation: CASSPLWTGETYEQYF.